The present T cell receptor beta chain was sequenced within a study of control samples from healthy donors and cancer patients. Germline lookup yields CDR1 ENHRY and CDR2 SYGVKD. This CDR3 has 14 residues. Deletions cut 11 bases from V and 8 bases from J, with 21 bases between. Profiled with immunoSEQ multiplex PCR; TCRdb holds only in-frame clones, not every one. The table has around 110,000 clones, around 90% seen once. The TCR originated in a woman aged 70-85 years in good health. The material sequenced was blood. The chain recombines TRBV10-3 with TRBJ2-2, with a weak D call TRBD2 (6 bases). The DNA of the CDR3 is TGTGCCCCAGGAGGGAAGCGGACCGGTGGGGAGCTGTTTTTT. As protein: CAPGGKRTGGELFF.